The subject of this entry is one T cell receptor (beta chain). These data come from a study of shared clonotypes between healthy human individuals. Positive CCR7 selection of CD45RO-negative cells yielded the naive CD8 cells, and terminally differentiated effector memory CD45RA+ cells were excluded. The germline CDR1 and CDR2 sequences are LGHNA and YSLEER. Trimming pared 8 bases from V and 2 bases from J, leaving 18 bases between. This CDR3 spans 15 amino acids. Generated by immunoSEQ multiplex PCR, the TCRdb table keeps only in-frame clones and is missing some. The sample holds about 680,000 clones, around 90% seen once.

The rearrangement links TRBV4-3 to TRBJ2-5; D gene uncertain. The specimen sequenced was naive CD8+ T cells sorted from blood. The receptor comes from a man in his thirties or forties in good health. The CDR3 coding sequence is TGCGCCAGCTCTCAATGGCCCTATCCTCAAGAGACCCAGTACTTC. It encodes CASSQWPYPQETQYF.